This entry concerns a single T cell receptor beta chain. What it binds is unknown. The data originate from a study of identical twins. TCRdb used MiXCR to reprocess the 5' RACE reads, holding one entry per CDR3 protein. The sample has approximately 680,000 distinct CDR3 sequences, 7.1% seen once; the top ten hold around 1.6%. Regarding the study as a whole: The more abundant beta clonotypes in cord blood had fewer insertions, and memory repertoires did not show this. The authors drew conclusions from cross-sectional statistical analysis rather than following the same donors. There is a chance that invariant MAIT and iNKT cells partially muddied zero-insertion analyses.

Germline V gene sequence: CDR1 SGHTA, CDR2 FQGNSA. This CDR3 region has 18 residues. After removal of 2 bases from V and 5 bases from J, the junction contained 11 bases not matched to a gene. This sample was also put to use in a study of yellow fever vaccine responses in identical twins.

The chain links TRBV7-2 to TRBJ2-1, with TRBD2 matching over 11 bases. The receptor was derived from a woman aged 18-35 years in good health. Sequenced input: PBMCs. The CDR3 sequence is CASSLPATSGRMNNEQFF. The DNA of the CDR3 is TGTGCCAGCAGCTTACCCGCTACTAGCGGGAGAATGAACAATGAGCAGTTCTTC.